A single sample gave rise to the 21 T cell receptor beta chains below, sequenced in a study of T cells in Graves' hyperthyroidism and ophthalmopathy. It was RNA transcripts that yielded the amplified TCR beta CDR3 regions. The HTBI set primed first-round TCR CDR3 RT-PCR. MiXCR was run by TCRdb on the multiplex PCR reads, yielding one entry per CDR3 protein. The profile shows hundreds of thousands of distinct CDR3 sequences, under 15% of them singletons. The sequenced material came from blood. The source of these receptors is a woman aged 25 to 45 with Graves' hyperthyroidism.

The chain is built from TRBV7-3 and TRBJ2-7; maybe TRBD2 (6 bases). The CDR3 is 17 residues long. The germline CDR1 and CDR2 sequences are SGHTA and FQGTGA. Trimming cost V 2 bases and J 2 bases, with 19 bases left between them. CDR3 in amino acids: CASSLGGWGDSTYEQYF. As DNA, the CDR3 is TGTGCCAGCAGCTTAGGGGGGTGGGGTGACTCAACCTACGAGCAGTACTTC.

This clonotype was counted ten times or more. The chain carries TRBV6-1 and TRBJ1-1, with 7 positions matching TRBD1. The CDR3 totals 14 residues. V dropped 3 bases and J dropped 10; count of bases not matched to a gene: 11. Germline CDR1 is MNHNS and CDR2 is SASEGT. The CDR3 sequence is CASSEGTTGERAFF. The CDR3 region has the DNA TGTGCCAGCAGTGAGGGTACTACAGGGGAGCGAGCTTTCTTT.

This clonotype was seen a few times. The chain links TRBV27 to TRBJ2-1; D not resolved. The CDR3 has 11 residues. Trimming stripped 9 bases from V and 7 bases from J, with 10 bases between. Germline lookup yields CDR1 MNHEY and CDR2 SMNVEV (reference sequence). CDR3 in amino acids: CASRSINEQFF. The CDR3, as DNA: TGTGCCAGTAGATCAATAAATGAGCAGTTCTTC.

In its sample, this clonotype was seen a few times. The J gene is TRBJ2-7, the V gene TRBV19, with 9 bases fitting TRBD2. J gave up 7 bases and V 5 bases, and 6 bases lay outside the gene matches. Germline V gene data show CDR1 as LNHDA and CDR2 as SQIVND (reference sequence). CDR3 size: 13 residues. DNA for the CDR3: TGTGCCAGTAGTCCGACTAGCGGAGGGGAGCAGTACTTC. Amino acid sequence: CASSPTSGGEQYF. Full variable domain (outside the CDR3, taken from reference TRBV19 and TRBJ2-7): DGGITQSPKYLFRKEGQNVTLSCEQNLNHDAMYWYRQDPGQGLRLIYYSQIVNDFQKGDIAEGYSVSREKKESFPLTVTSAQKNPTAFYLCASSPTSGGEQYFGPGTRLTVT.

The chain recombines TRBV5-1 with TRBJ2-3; maybe TRBD1 (6 bases). Trimming cost V 2 bases and J 6 bases, with 10 bases left between them. In germline, CDR1 is SGHRS, CDR2 YFSETQ. This CDR3 has 13 residues. The CDR3 DNA follows: TGCGCCAGCAGCTTCCCCAGGGGCGATACGCAGTATTTT. It translates to CASSFPRGDTQYF.

This clonotype appeared a few times. This chain links TRBV6-6 with TRBJ2-7; a possible D gene is TRBD1 (6 bases). V dropped 0 bases and J dropped 6 bases, with 15 bases sitting between them. CDR3 length: 15 residues. Germline assignment: CDR1 MNHNY and CDR2 SVGAGI (reference sequence). CDR3 DNA sequence: TGTGCCAGCAGTTACTCAAGTACAGGGAGCAGCGAGCAGTACTTC. Protein product: CASSYSSTGSSEQYF.

The rearrangement uses TRBV4-1 and TRBJ1-1, with D unclear. The germline V gene has CDR1 MGHRA and CDR2 YSYEKL. V was trimmed by 3 bases and J by 5 bases, leaving 13 bases between them. This CDR3 is built from 14 residues. CDR3 protein: CASSHLRRETEAFF. CDR3 bases: TGCGCCAGCAGCCATCTTAGGCGTGAAACTGAAGCTTTCTTT.

This clonotype has a handful of counts. The chain joins TRBV28 to TRBJ1-1; D is unresolved. The germline V gene encodes CDR1 MDHEN and CDR2 SYDVKM. V was trimmed by 3 bases and J by 4 bases, leaving 9 bases between them. The CDR3 has 13 residues. CDR3 in amino acids: CASSFPLSTEAFF. DNA for the CDR3: TGTGCCAGCAGTTTTCCGCTCAGCACTGAAGCTTTCTTT. Drawing the rest from reference TRBV28 and TRBJ1-1, the complete variable domain is DVKVTQSSRYLVKRTGEKVFLECVQDMDHENMFWYRQDPGLGLRLIYFSYDVKMKEKGDIPEGYSVSREKKERFSLILESASTNQTSMYLCASSFPLSTEAFFGQGTRLTVV.

About this clonotype itself: A clone one base away is much larger, so this may be a read error. The chain is built from TRBV5-5 and TRBJ2-5; possibly TRBD1 for D (6 bases). Germline assignment: CDR1 SGHKS and CDR2 YYEKEE (reference sequence). The CDR3 loop spans 12 amino acids. The V end was cut by 4 bases, the J end by 3 bases, with 7 bases between. CDR3 sequence (DNA): TGTGCCAGCAGCCAGGGGAAAGAGACCCAGTACTTC. It is translated as CASSQGKETQYF. The full variable domain, with the rest looked up from reference TRBV5-5 and TRBJ2-5, is DAGVTQSPTHLIKTRGQQVTLRCSPISGHKSVSWYQQVLGQGPQFIFQYYEKEERGRGNFPDRFSARQFPNYSSELNVNALLLGDSALYLCASSQGKETQYFGPGTRLLVL.

This clonotype was detected many times. This chain joins TRBV5-1 and TRBJ2-3; 10 nucleotides agree with TRBD2. V shed 4 bases and J 4 bases; nucleotides not matched to a gene: 9. This CDR3 has 16 amino acids. Germline values: CDR1 SGHRS, CDR2 YFSETQ. CDR3 in DNA: TGCGCCAGCAGCCCCCGGCCTAGCGGGAGCGCAGATACGCAGTATTTT. Translating gives CASSPRPSGSADTQYF.

This clonotype occurred many times. The chain recombines TRBV4-1 with TRBJ2-7; D gene uncertain. V lost 4 bases to trimming and J lost 6 bases, with 13 bases between them. This CDR3 is built from 13 residues. CDR1 and CDR2 (germline): MGHRA, YSYEKL. The CDR3, as DNA: TGCGCCAGCAGCCCCTCGAGTAGGGCCGAGCAGTACTTC. Residues: CASSPSSRAEQYF.

This CDR3 reads CASSQDPWDNREAFF. As DNA, the CDR3 is TGTGCCAGCAGCCAAGATCCATGGGACAACCGTGAAGCTTTCTTT. The V call is TRBV4-2, the J call TRBJ1-1; D possibly corresponds to TRBD1 (6 bases). CDR3 length: 15 amino acids. Between the trimmed V and J ends, which lost 0 bases and 7 bases, there was a span of 15 bases. From germline, CDR1 is LGHNA and CDR2 YNFKEQ.

This clonotype came up a few times. The genes are TRBV15 and TRBJ2-1, with TRBD2 matching over 10 bases. Per germline, CDR1 LNHNV and CDR2 YYDKDF (reference sequence). The trim removed 6 bases at V and 1 base at J, leaving 12 bases unmatched. This CDR3 comprises 18 residues. The CDR3 nucleotides read TGTGCCACCAGGCTTTTGGGGACTAGCGCAAAATCCTACAATGAGCAGTTCTTC. It encodes CATRLLGTSAKSYNEQFF.

This clonotype has at least ten counts. The chain is built from TRBV24-1 and TRBJ1-5, with 9 bases aligning to TRBD1. The CDR3 runs 14 residues. Unmatched junction bases numbered 3, after V lost 5 bases and J lost 5 bases. Germline CDR1 and CDR2: KGHDR and SFDVKD. CDR3 sequence: CATSAQGAYQPQHF. CDR3 sequence (DNA): TGTGCCACCAGTGCACAGGGGGCATATCAGCCCCAGCATTTT.

This clonotype was seen more than once but under ten times. The chain uses TRBV9 and TRBJ2-5, with D tentatively TRBD2 (6 bases). CDR3 length: 15 residues. Germline V gives CDR1 SGDLS, CDR2 YYNGEE. Trimming removed 2 bases from V and 2 bases from J, with 13 bases in between. CDR3 sequence: CASSVSGKLQETQYF. As DNA, the CDR3 is TGTGCCAGCAGCGTTAGCGGAAAACTACAAGAGACCCAGTACTTC. The entire variable domain, with the rest obtained from reference TRBV9 and TRBJ2-5, is as follows: DSGVTQTPKHLITATGQRVTLRCSPRSGDLSVYWYQQSLDQGLQFLIQYYNGEERAKGNILERFSAQQFPDLHSELNLSSLELGDSALYFCASSVSGKLQETQYFGPGTRLLVL.

This clonotype appeared many times. The chain combines TRBV7-2 with TRBJ2-5; the D call may be TRBD1 or TRBD2 (5 bases each). V was trimmed by 5 bases and J by 4 bases, leaving 11 bases between them. Germline-derived CDR1 and CDR2 are SGHTA and FQGNSA. The CDR3 length is 13 residues. As DNA, the CDR3 is TGTGCCAGCAGCCCGGGACGGATAGAGACCCAGTACTTC. Residues: CASSPGRIETQYF.

This clonotype was found many times. The chain employs TRBV10-3 and TRBJ2-5; either TRBD1 or TRBD2 may fit D (5 bases each). V lost 7 bases and J lost 1, with 16 bases in between. There are 15 residues in the CDR3. Germline V CDR1 and CDR2: ENHRY, SYGVKD. The chain's CDR3 is CAIKPTSGTQETQYF. CDR3 in DNA: TGTGCCATCAAGCCCACGTCAGGGACCCAAGAGACCCAGTACTTC.

The chain combines TRBV28 with TRBJ1-2, with D possibly being TRBD1 (6 bases). Germline assignment: CDR1 MDHEN and CDR2 SYDVKM. The CDR3 runs 14 residues. V was cut by 3 bases and J by 6 bases, with 14 bases left in between. CDR3: CASSLQRGFDGYTF. DNA for the CDR3: TGTGCCAGCAGTTTGCAGAGGGGGTTCGATGGCTACACCTTC.

Turning to this clonotype: The junction shows a germline mismatch at one end, possibly a read error. The J gene is TRBJ2-7, the V gene TRBV3-1, with D unclear. The CDR3 covers 12 residues. Germline values: CDR1 LGHDT, CDR2 YNNKEL (reference sequence). The CDR3 bases are TGTGCCAGCAGTTCGGGCGGCTACGGGCAGTACTTC. Residues: CASSSGGYGQYF.

The chain uses TRBV5-7 and TRBJ1-4; tentative D call: TRBD1 (6 bases). TRBV5-7 is classed as an ORF, of uncertain function. Between the trimmed V and J ends, which lost 2 bases and 8 bases, there was a span of 7 bases. The CDR3 spans 12 residues. CDR3 region: CASSFQGEKLFF. The CDR3 DNA reads as TGTGCCAGCAGCTTCCAGGGGGAAAAACTGTTTTTT.

The J gene is TRBJ2-1, the V gene TRBV28; D is unresolved. This CDR3 is built from 11 residues. Trimming pared 3 bases from V and 9 bases from J, leaving 6 bases between. The germline V gene encodes CDR1 MDHEN and CDR2 SYDVKM. The CDR3 region has the DNA TGTGCCAGCAGTTTTTCGGGTGAGCAGTTCTTC. Translation gives CASSFSGEQFF.